Shown below are 15 T cell receptor beta chains from a single sample sequenced in a study of PD-1 blockade in classical Hodgkin lymphoma. As to time point: cycle 4 day 1 (C4D1), after more than 5 weeks of nivolumab. Every patient experienced relapse after autologous stem cell transplantation, and brentuximab vedotin exposure varied. The CD4+ T cells used were purified from thawed PBMCs through magnetic negative selection. Generated by immunoSEQ multiplex PCR, the TCRdb table keeps only in-frame clones and is missing some. The profile shows 25,000 to 30,000 clones, 80% to 90% of them singletons. The starting material was CD4+ T cells from blood, obtained before the fourth cycle of nivolumab. Source of these receptors: a human donor with classical Hodgkin lymphoma.

V usage is TRBV9 and J usage is TRBJ1-2; 7 nucleotides align to TRBD1. Germline V gene lookup returns CDR1 SGDLS and CDR2 YYNGEE. V lost 1 base to trimming and J lost 2 bases; unmatched junction nucleotides: 5. The CDR3 spans 15 residues. The CDR3 here is CASSVWDSQNYGYTF. The DNA of the CDR3 is TGTGCCAGCAGCGTATGGGACAGCCAGAACTATGGCTACACCTTC.

The J gene is TRBJ1-1, the V gene TRBV5-1, with TRBD1 identical over 9 bases. Looked up from germline, CDR1 is SGHRS and CDR2 is YFSETQ. The CDR3 loop spans 14 amino acids. The V and J ends lost 4 bases and 4 bases, in that order; junction bases with no gene match: 5. In nucleotides, the CDR3 is TGCGCCAGCAGCGCACAGGGGGCGGTCACTGAAGCTTTCTTT. Translating gives CASSAQGAVTEAFF.

The chain recombines TRBV28 with TRBJ2-7, with D perhaps matching TRBD1 (5 bases). The CDR3 totals 15 residues. V lost 5 bases to trimming and J lost 2 bases, with 16 bases between them. From germline, CDR1 is MDHEN and CDR2 SYDVKM. CDR3 in amino acids: CASSPPTGPPYEQYF. DNA of the CDR3: TGTGCCAGCAGTCCCCCAACAGGTCCTCCCTACGAGCAGTACTTC.

The J gene is TRBJ2-3, the V gene TRBV5-1; TRBD2 matches 12 bases. The trim removed 2 bases at V and 4 bases at J, leaving 2 bases unmatched. Looked up from germline, CDR1 is SGHRS and CDR2 is YFSETQ. The CDR3 extends over 15 amino acids. CDR3 sequence: CASSLLAGGPDTQYF. The DNA for the CDR3 is TGCGCCAGCAGCTTACTAGCGGGGGGCCCAGATACGCAGTATTTT.

This chain links TRBV5-1 with TRBJ2-7; D is unresolved. This CDR3 contains 16 residues. With 3 bases removed from V and 0 bases from J, the gap between germline ends came to 16 bases. From germline, CDR1 is SGHRS and CDR2 YFSETQ. For the CDR3, the DNA is TGCGCCAGCAGCTCCGAAACACCTCCCATCTCCTACGAGCAGTACTTC. This sequence encodes CASSSETPPISYEQYF.

The gene calls are TRBV18 and TRBJ1-1, with 7 bases lining up with TRBD1. CDR3 length: 17 residues. Germline-derived CDR1 and CDR2 are KGHSH and LQKENI. The J segment lost 0 bases and the V segment lost 2 bases, leaving 9 bases of the junction unmatched. The CDR3 sequence is CASSPGQGVALNTEAFF. CDR3 coding DNA: TGTGCCAGCTCACCAGGGCAGGGGGTAGCCTTGAACACTGAAGCTTTCTTT.

This clone has just one count. The chain uses TRBV9 and TRBJ2-1, with 12 bases identical to TRBD2. This CDR3 is 16 amino acids long. V lost 2 bases to trimming and J lost 7 bases; unmatched junction nucleotides: 7. Germline values: CDR1 SGDLS, CDR2 YYNGEE. The CDR3 nucleotides read TGTGCCAGCAGCGTGACACCTAGCGGGGGGGCGAATGAGCAGTTCTTC. This sequence encodes CASSVTPSGGANEQFF.

The J gene is TRBJ2-2, the V gene TRBV7-9, with D possibly being TRBD2 (5 bases). The V and J ends lost 7 bases and 4 bases respectively, with 22 bases between them. This CDR3 has 17 amino acids. Per germline, CDR1 SEHNR and CDR2 FQNEAQ (reference sequence). In DNA, the CDR3 is TGTGCCAGCACCGCCCCGGGGTTTCCGGGTGGCACCGGGGAGCTGTTTTTT. It yields the protein CASTAPGFPGGTGELFF.

This clone was seen a handful of times. The CDR3 loop is CASSLGSLSNQPQHF. The CDR3 bases are TGCGCCAGCAGCTTGGGCAGCCTAAGCAATCAGCCCCAGCATTTT. The J gene is TRBJ1-5, the V gene TRBV5-1; D not resolved. Trimming took 0 bases from V and 1 from J, leaving 8 bases between them. This CDR3 region has 15 residues. Germline V gene lookup returns CDR1 SGHRS and CDR2 YFSETQ.

In this sample, this clone turned up once. The chain couples TRBV5-4 to TRBJ2-7; perhaps TRBD1 as D (5 bases). CDR1 and CDR2 (germline): SGHNT, YYREEE (reference sequence). Between the trimmed V and J ends, which lost 1 base and 8 bases, there was a span of 13 bases. CDR3 size: 13 residues. CDR3 protein: CASSLTPGYKQYF. The CDR3 region has the DNA TGTGCCAGCAGCTTGACGCCAGGGTATAAGCAGTACTTC.

As concerns this clone: One end of the junction fails to match germline, which may point to a read error. The chain links TRBV19 to TRBJ1-6; perhaps TRBD1 as D (5 bases). This CDR3 is built from 15 residues. CDR1 is LNHDA and CDR2 is SQIVND in the germline V gene (reference sequence). The CDR3 DNA follows: TGTGCCAGTAGTATGGACGGCGGGGGAAGGTCACCCCTCTACTTT. Translation gives CASSMDGGGRSPLYF.

The chain couples TRBV18 to TRBJ2-4; TRBD1 matches at 7 bases. CDR3 length: 15 amino acids. Trimming cost V 3 bases and J 2 bases; bases outside gene matches: 4. Germline lookup yields CDR1 KGHSH and CDR2 LQKENI. CDR3 sequence (DNA): TGTGCCAGCTCACCGTTGGGACAGACCAAAAACATTCAGTACTTC. The encoded protein is CASSPLGQTKNIQYF.

The rearrangement uses TRBV2 and TRBJ2-4; 8 bases match TRBD1. After removal of 8 bases from V and 7 bases from J, the junction contained 7 bases not matched to a gene. The CDR3 runs 13 residues. Germline CDR1 SNHLY, CDR2 FYNNEI. The CDR3 loop reads CASEVDRANIQYF. CDR3 bases: TGTGCCAGCGAAGTGGACAGGGCGAACATTCAGTACTTC.

Only a few counts were recorded for this clone. V gene TRBV5-4 combines with J gene TRBJ2-3; 7 nucleotides line up with TRBD2. The germline V gene has CDR1 SGHNT and CDR2 YYREEE (reference sequence). The ends lost 3 bases at V and 3 bases at J; junction bases unmatched: 7. This CDR3 has 15 residues. The CDR3 region has the DNA TGTGCCAGCAGCTCCTTTCGGGGAGGGACAGATACGCAGTATTTT. Its translation is CASSSFRGGTDTQYF.

The chain recombines TRBV9 with TRBJ2-7, with D hard to call. Germline assignment: CDR1 SGDLS and CDR2 YYNGEE. V gave up 4 bases and J gave up 2 bases, with 13 bases separating them. This CDR3 region has 14 residues. The CDR3 DNA follows: TGTGCCAGCAGCATCGAAGACGGTCCCTACGAGCAGTACTTC. The encoded protein is CASSIEDGPYEQYF.